A selection of T cell receptor beta chains follows, all from one sample in a study of cytomegalovirus exposure and HLA in healthy donors. Libraries were prepared by immunoSEQ multiplex PCR; TCRdb keeps only in-frame clonotypes and omits some of them. This table holds 35,000 to 40,000 clones, roughly 74% found once. The sample consisted of PBMCs. The source is a young man in good health and CMV-seronegative. Both conserved end residues are trimmed from each CDR3. Only some rows state a clone size, as once, few, many or a class for expanded clones.

abundance: .; j_gene: TRBJ2-5; v_gene: TRBV2; CDR3aa: ASLRDSQETQY
abundance: few; j_gene: TRBJ2-7; v_gene: TRBV5-4; CDR3aa: ASSLGDTQY
abundance: .; j_gene: TRBJ2-2; v_gene: TRBV15; CDR3aa: ATSRRQDTNTGELF
abundance: .; j_gene: TRBJ1-1; v_gene: TRBV4-2; CDR3aa: ASSHGGNTEAF
abundance: medium-sized; j_gene: TRBJ2-7; v_gene: TRBV25-1; CDR3aa: ASSDSRIRPYEQY
abundance: .; j_gene: TRBJ2-7; v_gene: TRBV9; CDR3aa: ASSVGLAGIYEQY
abundance: once; j_gene: TRBJ2-7; v_gene: TRBV7-6; CDR3aa: ASSLAKTYEQY
abundance: .; j_gene: TRBJ1-1; v_gene: TRBV7-2; CDR3aa: ASSLLHNTEAF
abundance: once; j_gene: TRBJ2-5; v_gene: TRBV15; CDR3aa: ATSRDHPASGSETQY
abundance: .; j_gene: TRBJ2-7; v_gene: TRBV14; CDR3aa: ASSQEKPGQGVSYLYEQY
abundance: few; j_gene: TRBJ1-2; v_gene: TRBV6-5; CDR3aa: ASRKTGGFGYT
abundance: .; j_gene: TRBJ2-2; v_gene: TRBV5-1; CDR3aa: ASSSNLAGRTGELF
abundance: .; j_gene: TRBJ2-5; v_gene: TRBV6-7; CDR3aa: ASSLLAGGWGAQY
abundance: .; j_gene: TRBJ1-2; v_gene: TRBV29-1; CDR3aa: SDRDTTNYGYT
abundance: .; j_gene: TRBJ2-2; v_gene: TRBV25-1; CDR3aa: ASSERVTSGRSGELF
abundance: .; j_gene: TRBJ1-1; v_gene: TRBV19; CDR3aa: ASSDISDSEAF
abundance: .; j_gene: TRBJ1-5; v_gene: TRBV30; CDR3aa: AWSVPSTSSNQPQH